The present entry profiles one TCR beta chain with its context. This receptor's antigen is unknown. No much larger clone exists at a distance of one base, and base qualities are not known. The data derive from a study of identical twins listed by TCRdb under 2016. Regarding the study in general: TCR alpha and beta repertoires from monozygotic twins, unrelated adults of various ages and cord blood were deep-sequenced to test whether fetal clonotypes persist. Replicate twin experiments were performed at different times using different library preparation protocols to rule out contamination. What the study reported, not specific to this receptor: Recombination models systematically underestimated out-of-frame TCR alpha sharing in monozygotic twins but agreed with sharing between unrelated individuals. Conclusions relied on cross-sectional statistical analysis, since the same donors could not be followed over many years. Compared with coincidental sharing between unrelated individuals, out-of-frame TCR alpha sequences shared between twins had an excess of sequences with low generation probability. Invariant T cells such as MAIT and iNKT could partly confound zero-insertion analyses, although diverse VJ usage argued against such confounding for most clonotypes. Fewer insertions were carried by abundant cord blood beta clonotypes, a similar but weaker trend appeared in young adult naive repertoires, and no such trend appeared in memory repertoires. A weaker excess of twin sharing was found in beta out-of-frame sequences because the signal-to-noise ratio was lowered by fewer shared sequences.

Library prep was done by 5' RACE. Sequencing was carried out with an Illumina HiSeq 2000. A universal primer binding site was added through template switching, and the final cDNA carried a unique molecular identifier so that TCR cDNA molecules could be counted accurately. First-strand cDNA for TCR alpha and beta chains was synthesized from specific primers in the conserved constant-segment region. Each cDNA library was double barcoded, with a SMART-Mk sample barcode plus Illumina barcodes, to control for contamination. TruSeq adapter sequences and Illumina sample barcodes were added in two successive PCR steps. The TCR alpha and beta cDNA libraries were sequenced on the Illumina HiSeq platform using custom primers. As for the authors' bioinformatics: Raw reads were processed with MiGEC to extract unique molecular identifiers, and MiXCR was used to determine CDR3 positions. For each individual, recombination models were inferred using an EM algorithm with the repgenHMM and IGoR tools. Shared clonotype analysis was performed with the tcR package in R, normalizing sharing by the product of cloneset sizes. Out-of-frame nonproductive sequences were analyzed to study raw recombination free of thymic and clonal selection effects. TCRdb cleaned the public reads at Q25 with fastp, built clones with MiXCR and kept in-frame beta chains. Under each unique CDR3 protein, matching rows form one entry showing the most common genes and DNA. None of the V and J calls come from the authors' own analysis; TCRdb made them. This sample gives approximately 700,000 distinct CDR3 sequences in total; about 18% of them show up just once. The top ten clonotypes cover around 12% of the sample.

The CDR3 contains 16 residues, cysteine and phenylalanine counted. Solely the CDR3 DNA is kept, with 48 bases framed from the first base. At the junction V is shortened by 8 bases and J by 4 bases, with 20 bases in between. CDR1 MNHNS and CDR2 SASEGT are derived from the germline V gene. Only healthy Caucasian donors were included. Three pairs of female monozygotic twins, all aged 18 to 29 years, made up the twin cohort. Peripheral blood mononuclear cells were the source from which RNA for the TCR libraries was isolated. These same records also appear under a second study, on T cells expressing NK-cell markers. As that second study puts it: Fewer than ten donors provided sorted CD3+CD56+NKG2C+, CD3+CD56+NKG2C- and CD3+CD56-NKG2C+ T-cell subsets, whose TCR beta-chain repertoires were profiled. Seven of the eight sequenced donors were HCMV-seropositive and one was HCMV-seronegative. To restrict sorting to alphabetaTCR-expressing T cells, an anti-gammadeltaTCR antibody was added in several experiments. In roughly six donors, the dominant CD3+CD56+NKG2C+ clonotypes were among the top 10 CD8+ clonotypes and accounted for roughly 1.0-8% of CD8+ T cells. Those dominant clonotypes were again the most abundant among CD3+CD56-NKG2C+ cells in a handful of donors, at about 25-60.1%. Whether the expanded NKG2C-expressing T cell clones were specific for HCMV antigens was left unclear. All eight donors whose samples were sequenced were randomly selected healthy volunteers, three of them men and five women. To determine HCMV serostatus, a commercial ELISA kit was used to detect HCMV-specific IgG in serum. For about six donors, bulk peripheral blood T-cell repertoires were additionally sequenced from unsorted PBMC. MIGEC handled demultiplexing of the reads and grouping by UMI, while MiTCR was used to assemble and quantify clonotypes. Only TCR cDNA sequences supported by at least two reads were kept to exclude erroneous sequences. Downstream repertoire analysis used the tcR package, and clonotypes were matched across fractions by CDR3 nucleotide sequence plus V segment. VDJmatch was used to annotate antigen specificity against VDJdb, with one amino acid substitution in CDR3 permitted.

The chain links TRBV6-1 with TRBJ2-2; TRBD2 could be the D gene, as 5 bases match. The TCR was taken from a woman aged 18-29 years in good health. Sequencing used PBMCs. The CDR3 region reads CASQRKLASRTGELFF. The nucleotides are TGTGCCAGCCAAAGAAAGCTAGCTTCTCGCACCGGGGAGCTGTTTTTT.